One sample yielded the 4 T cell receptor beta chains listed below, sequenced in a study of siplizumab effects on memory and regulatory T cells. Sequencing was performed with immunoSEQ multiplex PCR; in TCRdb, only in-frame clones are kept and a portion is missing. The table includes 100,000 or so clones, about 90% detected once. Material: non-Treg CD4+ T cells sorted from blood. The source of these receptors is a human donor in good health.

J is TRBJ2-4 and V is TRBV4-1, with D possibly TRBD1 on 5 matching bases. Germline V gene sequence: CDR1 MGHRA, CDR2 YSYEKL. This CDR3 has 16 amino acids. Trimming took off 1 base at V and 1 base at J, with 11 bases between the two ends. CDR3: CASSQVSAGAKNIQYF. CDR3 nucleotide sequence: TGCGCCAGCAGCCAAGTTTCTGCAGGGGCCAAAAACATTCAGTACTTC.

CDR3 coding DNA: TGTGCCAGTAGTATTAGGGACAGGGGGCAGGAGACCCAGTACTTC. It translates to CASSIRDRGQETQYF. The gene calls are TRBV19 and TRBJ2-5; 12 bases are shared with TRBD1. Germline-derived CDR1 and CDR2 are LNHDA and SQIVND (reference sequence). The CDR3 is made up of 15 amino acids. The trim removed 3 bases at V and 5 bases at J, leaving 4 bases unmatched. The full variable domain, rest sourced from reference TRBV19 and TRBJ2-5, is DGGITQSPKYLFRKEGQNVTLSCEQNLNHDAMYWYRQDPGQGLRLIYYSQIVNDFQKGDIAEGYSVSREKKESFPLTVTSAQKNPTAFYLCASSIRDRGQETQYFGPGTRLLVL.

V is TRBV19 and J is TRBJ2-2; D possibly uses TRBD1 or TRBD2 (5 bases each). The germline V gene has CDR1 LNHDA and CDR2 SQIVND (reference sequence). This CDR3 is 15 amino acids long. The germline V and J ends were trimmed by 3 bases and 2 bases, with 10 bases remaining between them. The CDR3 sequence is CASSMGTPNTGELFF. CDR3 nucleotides: TGTGCCAGTAGTATGGGGACGCCTAACACCGGGGAGCTGTTTTTT.

This chain uses TRBV19 with TRBJ1-2; D not resolved. Trimming took 8 bases from V and 3 from J, leaving 7 bases between them. This CDR3 comprises 11 residues. Germline V gene data show CDR1 as LNHDA and CDR2 as SQIVND (reference sequence). The CDR3 sequence: CASARHYGYTF. The CDR3, as DNA: TGTGCCAGTGCCAGGCACTATGGCTACACCTTC.